The 30 T cell receptor beta chains below all came from one sample that was sequenced in a study of blood T cell repertoires in COVID-19. The repertoire was sequenced with immunoSEQ multiplex PCR; TCRdb's copy has only in-frame clones and lacks some. The sample shows around 280,000 clones, around 87% of them seen only once. The material sequenced was peripheral blood. These receptors were taken from a woman in her 50s who had recovered from COVID-19.

The chain employs TRBV30 and TRBJ2-2; unclear D gene. This CDR3 has 13 amino acids. The V end was cut by 4 bases, the J end by 4 bases, with 10 bases between. Germline V lookup: CDR1 GTSNPN, CDR2 SVGIG (reference sequence). The CDR3 nucleotides are TGTGCCTGGATTAGCTATGGCACCGGGGAGCTGTTTTTT. Translating it yields CAWISYGTGELFF. The full variable domain, completed using reference TRBV30 and TRBJ2-2, is SQTIHQWPATLVQPVGSPLSLECTVEGTSNPNLYWYRQAAGRGLQLLFYSVGIGQISSEVPQNLSASRPQDRQFILSSKKLLLSDSGFYLCAWISYGTGELFFGEGSRLTVL.

The chain employs TRBV6-5 and TRBJ1-4; no clear D gene. The CDR3 contains 12 residues. V lost 8 bases, J lost 3 bases, and 7 bases lay in between. CDR1 and CDR2 from the germline V gene are MNHEY and SVGAGI. The CDR3 DNA follows: TGTGCCAGCGGGGAGGCTAATGAAAAACTGTTTTTT. Amino acid sequence: CASGEANEKLFF.

In this sample, this clone turned up once. The chain is built from TRBV6-5 and TRBJ2-1; tentatively, D is TRBD1 (6 bases). Between the trimmed V and J ends, which lost 6 bases and 3 bases, there was a span of 9 bases. The CDR3 is made up of 13 amino acids. Germline V lookup: CDR1 MNHEY, CDR2 SVGAGI. The CDR3 region is CASRDSNYNEQFF. Written as DNA, the CDR3 is TGTGCCAGCAGGGACAGCAACTACAATGAGCAGTTCTTC.

The chain joins TRBV5-3 to TRBJ1-1, with TRBD1 as a possible D gene (6 bases). TRBV5-3 is labeled an ORF, and its function is uncertain. V was pared by 2 bases and J by 0 bases, with 14 bases between. The CDR3 totals 16 residues. CDR3 coding DNA: TGTGCCAGAAGCTTCTCTCGCACAGGGCTGAACACTGAAGCTTTCTTT. This translates into CARSFSRTGLNTEAFF.

This rearrangement joins TRBV6-5 to TRBJ1-1; D is perhaps TRBD1 (6 bases). Trimming took off 6 bases at V and 1 base at J, with 12 bases between the two ends. CDR1 and CDR2 from the germline V gene are MNHEY and SVGAGI. The CDR3 runs to 14 residues. In DNA form, the CDR3 reads TGTGCCAGCAGCGCCACAGGGCCGAACACTGAAGCTTTCTTT. Residues: CASSATGPNTEAFF.

The chain carries TRBV30 and TRBJ1-1; 10 bases align to TRBD1. The CDR3 consists of 15 residues. Germline V gene data show CDR1 as GTSNPN and CDR2 as SVGIG (reference sequence). The V segment lost 2 bases and the J segment 4 bases; nucleotides outside the gene matches: 7. Here the CDR3 reads CAWSPRTGGSTEAFF. The CDR3 nucleotides are TGTGCCTGGAGTCCAAGGACAGGGGGGAGCACTGAAGCTTTCTTT. Full variable domain (rest looked up from reference TRBV30 and TRBJ1-1): SQTIHQWPATLVQPVGSPLSLECTVEGTSNPNLYWYRQAAGRGLQLLFYSVGIGQISSEVPQNLSASRPQDRQFILSSKKLLLSDSGFYLCAWSPRTGGSTEAFFGQGTRLTVV.

This clone was detected once. The gene calls are TRBV29-1 and TRBJ2-1; 7 bases fit TRBD1. Germline CDR1 is SQVTM and CDR2 is ANQGSEA. The CDR3 sequence is 12 residues long. V was clipped by 6 bases and J by 3 bases; unmatched bases: 2. As DNA, the CDR3 is TGCAGCGTCGGGACAGTCTACAATGAGCAGTTCTTC. It is translated as CSVGTVYNEQFF.

This clone was recorded only once. The chain links TRBV5-6 to TRBJ2-3, with 8 bases fitting TRBD1. CDR3 length: 18 residues. V dropped 4 bases and J dropped 5; count of bases not matched to a gene: 18. Germline V gene lookup returns CDR1 SGHDT and CDR2 YYEEEE. The CDR3 DNA follows: TGTGCCAGCAGCCATTCTTGGAGACAGGGGTTGATAGGAGATACGCAGTATTTT. Protein: CASSHSWRQGLIGDTQYF.

The gene calls are TRBV12-3 or TRBV12-4 and TRBJ2-7, with D unresolved. The CDR3 length is 12 residues. V lost 6 bases to trimming and J lost 6 bases, with 12 bases between them. CDR3 sequence (DNA): TGTGCCAGCAGCCTTTTACTTTCCGAGCAGTACTTC. Translated, it gives CASSLLLSEQYF.

The chain uses TRBV12-5 and TRBJ1-2, with no clear D. Germline V CDR1 and CDR2: LGHNT, FRNRAP. This CDR3 is 17 amino acids long. V was shortened by 2 bases and J by 4 bases, with 20 bases between the two germline ends. The CDR3 DNA is TGTGCTAGTGGTTTGCCCGGTTCAGGACGCGGGCCCTATGGCTACACCTTC. It codes for CASGLPGSGRGPYGYTF. The full variable domain, in which reference TRBV12-5 and TRBJ1-2 provide the parts outside the CDR3, is DARVTQTPRHKVTEMGQEVTMRCQPILGHNTVFWYRQTMMQGLELLAYFRNRAPLDDSGMPKDRFSAEMPDATLATLKIQPSEPRDSAVYFCASGLPGSGRGPYGYTFGSGTRLTVV.

The chain combines TRBV30 with TRBJ1-5; 7 positions match TRBD1. With 1 base clipped from V and 7 bases from J, the junction kept 10 bases outside the gene matches. This CDR3 has 15 amino acids. The germline CDR1 and CDR2 sequences are GTSNPN and SVGIG (reference sequence). For the CDR3, the DNA is TGTGCCTGGAGTGAAGGACAGGACCTGAGACAGCCCCAGCATTTT. It encodes CAWSEGQDLRQPQHF.

Concerning this clone: The same CDR3 arises from other DNA sequences in this sample as well. The chain links TRBV28 to TRBJ1-2; D not resolved. The CDR3 covers 11 residues. Trimming took 6 bases from V and 4 from J, leaving 6 bases between them. In germline, CDR1 is MDHEN, CDR2 SYDVKM. The CDR3 nucleotides are TGTGCCAGCAGCCGGGGCTATGGCTACACCTTC. Amino acids: CASSRGYGYTF.

The J gene is TRBJ1-1, the V gene TRBV6-5; 7 bases agree with TRBD1. V shed 6 bases and J 3 bases; nucleotides not matched to a gene: 4. The length of the CDR3 is 13 residues. Germline V gene lookup returns CDR1 MNHEY and CDR2 SVGAGI. The CDR3 sequence is CASRKDRDTEAFF. The DNA for the CDR3 is TGTGCCAGCAGAAAAGACAGGGACACTGAAGCTTTCTTT.

This chain uses TRBV6-5 with TRBJ1-2, with a tentative D call TRBD1 (5 bases). This CDR3 is built from 14 residues. Trimming removed 10 bases at V and 8 bases at J, with 23 bases between. Germline CDR1 and CDR2: MNHEY and SVGAGI. CDR3 loop: CATQWGPGMIGYTF. DNA for the CDR3: TGTGCCACCCAGTGGGGCCCTGGGATGATAGGCTACACCTTC.

The chain employs TRBV13 and TRBJ1-3; the D is unclear. Between the trimmed V and J ends, which lost 10 bases and 0 bases, there was a span of 7 bases. The CDR3 runs to 12 residues. The V gene's germline CDR1 is PRHDT and CDR2 FYEKMQ (reference sequence). CDR3 DNA: TGTGCCACCTCAGACTCTGGAAACACCATATATTTT. This sequence encodes CATSDSGNTIYF. Variable domain in full (rest from reference TRBV13 and TRBJ1-3): AAGVIQSPRHLIKEKRETATLKCYPIPRHDTVYWYQQGPGQDPQFLISFYEKMQSDKGSIPDRFSAQQFSDYHSELNMSSLELGDSALYFCATSDSGNTIYFGEGSWLTVV.

This clone was found a few times. V usage is TRBV28 and J usage is TRBJ1-4; 8 bases fit TRBD1. The length of the CDR3 is 15 residues. With V trimmed by 5 bases and J by 7 bases, 9 bases remained unmatched. Germline CDR1 and CDR2: MDHEN and SYDVKM. The CDR3 loop is CASSQPGTGREKLFF. CDR3 bases: TGTGCCAGCAGTCAGCCCGGGACAGGCCGTGAAAAACTGTTTTTT. Full variable domain (outside the CDR3, taken from reference TRBV28 and TRBJ1-4): DVKVTQSSRYLVKRTGEKVFLECVQDMDHENMFWYRQDPGLGLRLIYFSYDVKMKEKGDIPEGYSVSREKKERFSLILESASTNQTSMYLCASSQPGTGREKLFFGSGTQLSVL.

The V and J genes are TRBV19 and TRBJ1-1; D might be TRBD1 (5 bases). V was trimmed by 7 bases and J by 1 base, leaving 19 bases between them. Germline values: CDR1 LNHDA, CDR2 SQIVND (reference sequence). The CDR3 sequence is 16 residues long. Written as DNA, the CDR3 is TGTGCCAGTAAGGCCCGAGGATGGGGGGAGAACACTGAAGCTTTCTTT. As protein: CASKARGWGENTEAFF.

This clone appeared a few times. V usage is TRBV14 and J usage is TRBJ1-1; D uncertain. CDR1 is SGHDN, CDR2 FVKESK, per germline. V lost 4 bases, J lost 6 bases, and 15 bases lay in between. The CDR3 length is 14 residues. The DNA of the CDR3 is TGTGCCAGCAGCCCCCAGTTGGGAGTATCTGAAGCTTTCTTT. This encodes CASSPQLGVSEAFF.

The V and J genes are TRBV7-9 and TRBJ2-7; D not certain. The CDR3 length is 12 residues. The germline V gene encodes CDR1 SEHNR and CDR2 FQNEAQ (reference sequence). The V end was cut by 3 bases, the J end by 2 bases, with 5 bases between. The CDR3 loop is CASSFLTYEQYF. Written as DNA, the CDR3 is TGTGCCAGCAGCTTCCTAACCTACGAGCAGTACTTC.

On this clone itself: One end of the junction is discordant with germline, which a read error may explain. This chain joins TRBV18 and TRBJ2-7; 8 nucleotides align to TRBD1. The CDR3 sequence is 15 residues long. The germline CDR1 and CDR2 sequences are KGHSH and LQKENI. CDR3 residues: CASSPLGRGLSEQYF. In nucleotides, the CDR3 is TGTGCCAGCTCCCCACTTGGCAGGGGGCTTTCTGAGCAGTACTTC.

The gene calls are TRBV29-1 and TRBJ2-5, with D maybe TRBD1 (6 bases). The CDR3 is 12 residues long. The germline gives CDR1 SQVTM, CDR2 ANQGSEA. V was pared by 7 bases and J by 4 bases, with 13 bases between. DNA of the CDR3: TGCAGCGCAACGACAGGCGGAGAGACCCAGTACTTC. It translates to CSATTGGETQYF.

In this sample, this clone turned up once. The V and J genes are TRBV7-2 and TRBJ1-3; 7 bases are shared with TRBD1. The V gene's germline CDR1 is SGHTA and CDR2 FQGNSA. This CDR3 has 16 amino acids. V trimming: 4 bases; J trimming: 5 bases; junction bases outside the gene matches: 11. CDR3 in amino acids: CASSSTLRDSRNTIYF. The DNA for the CDR3 is TGTGCCAGCAGCTCCACGCTCCGGGACAGCCGAAACACCATATATTTT.

The chain combines TRBV14 with TRBJ2-1; TRBD1 is a possible D gene (6 bases). Trimming took off 8 bases at V and 4 bases at J, with 12 bases between the two ends. The germline V gene encodes CDR1 SGHDN and CDR2 FVKESK. There are 13 residues in the CDR3. CDR3: CASFRGGYNEQFF. In DNA form, the CDR3 reads TGTGCCAGCTTTAGAGGGGGTTACAATGAGCAGTTCTTC.

The chain has TRBV2 and TRBJ2-5; the match to TRBD2 covers 7 bases. There are 16 residues in the CDR3. CDR1 is SNHLY, CDR2 FYNNEI, per germline. After removal of 0 bases from V and 6 bases from J, the junction contained 10 bases not matched to a gene. This CDR3 is CASSEAGRGFKKTQYF. In DNA form, the CDR3 reads TGTGCCAGCAGTGAAGCAGGGCGGGGGTTTAAGAAGACCCAGTACTTC.

The chain employs TRBV29-1 and TRBJ2-7, with TRBD1 matching over 8 bases. This CDR3 is built from 14 residues. CDR1 SQVTM and CDR2 ANQGSEA come from the germline V gene. Trimming at V came to 7 bases and at J to 0 bases, leaving 8 bases not matched to a gene. CDR3: CSARDRTGSYEQYF. The CDR3 DNA follows: TGCAGCGCCCGGGACAGGACGGGCTCCTACGAGCAGTACTTC.

This chain uses TRBV4-3 with TRBJ1-2, with a possible D match to TRBD1 (5 bases). The CDR3 length is 15 residues. Germline values: CDR1 LGHNA, CDR2 YSLEER. V was trimmed by 3 bases and J by 6 bases, leaving 17 bases between them. Here the CDR3 reads CASSHAGNILDGYTF. CDR3 nucleotides: TGCGCCAGCAGCCATGCAGGGAACATCTTGGATGGCTACACCTTC.

This clone showed up just a few times. The rearrangement links TRBV28 to TRBJ1-5; D is unresolved. Per germline, CDR1 MDHEN and CDR2 SYDVKM. CDR3 length: 17 amino acids. V gave up 3 bases and J gave up 1 base, with 16 bases separating them. As DNA, the CDR3 is TGTGCCAGCAGTTTTTTCCGGGATGGGTGGAGCAATCAGCCCCAGCATTTT. As protein: CASSFFRDGWSNQPQHF.

V usage is TRBV5-4 and J usage is TRBJ1-1; weak D call: TRBD1 (6 bases). The germline gives CDR1 SGHNT, CDR2 YYREEE (reference sequence). V was cut by 0 bases and J by 0 bases, with 9 bases left in between. The CDR3 length is 15 residues. The CDR3 sequence: CASSLDRAMNTEAFF. The CDR3 coding sequence is TGTGCCAGCAGCTTGGACAGGGCAATGAACACTGAAGCTTTCTTT.

The rearrangement links TRBV28 to TRBJ2-7, with TRBD1 matching over 10 bases. Per the germline V gene, CDR1 is MDHEN and CDR2 is SYDVKM. The CDR3 has 12 residues. V trimming: 4 bases; J trimming: 9 bases; junction bases outside the gene matches: 3. Here the CDR3 reads CASSSTGGPQYF. The DNA of the CDR3 is TGTGCCAGCAGTTCGACAGGGGGCCCGCAGTACTTC.

The J gene is TRBJ1-2, the V gene TRBV13; D call uncertain. Trimming pared 3 bases from V and 6 bases from J, leaving 23 bases between. CDR1 PRHDT and CDR2 FYEKMQ come from the germline V gene (reference sequence). The CDR3 has 17 residues. The CDR3 spells CASSFRLSYGFENGYTF. The CDR3 coding sequence is TGTGCCAGCAGCTTCCGCCTTTCCTACGGGTTTGAGAATGGCTACACCTTC.